This entry lists 3 T cell receptor beta chains sequenced from one sample in a study of T cell changes during pregnancy in multiple sclerosis. Here immunoSEQ multiplex PCR was the method, and the copy in TCRdb shows in-frame clones only, minus some. Counted here are about 40,000 clones, approximately 88% occurring once; the ten biggest clones make up approximately 5.3%. The source was peripheral blood, collected in the first trimester of pregnancy. The receptors here all came from a female donor in good health, enrolled as a control in a pregnancy study.

The rearrangement uses TRBV6-4 and TRBJ1-6; 7 bases are shared with TRBD1. Looked up from germline, CDR1 is MRHNA and CDR2 is SNTAGT. This CDR3 has 16 amino acids. V shed 0 bases, J shed 5 bases, and the junction held 4 bases outside the gene matches. The CDR3 sequence is CASSDSRQGDNSPLHF. The CDR3, as DNA: TGTGCCAGCAGTGACTCGAGGCAGGGGGATAATTCACCCCTCCACTTT.

This sequence joins TRBV19 and TRBJ1-3, with D uncertain. The V end was cut by 7 bases, the J end by 2 bases, with 27 bases between. The CDR3 is 19 residues long. The germline V gene has CDR1 LNHDA and CDR2 SQIVND (reference sequence). CDR3 coding DNA: TGTGCCAGTAATATTACCGGGAGAGAGGGCCCACTCCCTGGAAACACCATATATTTT. Its translation: CASNITGREGPLPGNTIYF.

This sequence joins TRBV7-2 and TRBJ2-3, with D perhaps TRBD1 (5 bases). Germline V gene sequence: CDR1 SGHTA, CDR2 FQGNSA. Deletions cut 3 bases from V and 5 bases from J, with 15 bases between. CDR3 length: 15 amino acids. The CDR3 coding sequence is TGTGCCAGCAGCTTTATAGGGGCCGCTGGAGATACGCAGTATTTT. It translates to CASSFIGAAGDTQYF.